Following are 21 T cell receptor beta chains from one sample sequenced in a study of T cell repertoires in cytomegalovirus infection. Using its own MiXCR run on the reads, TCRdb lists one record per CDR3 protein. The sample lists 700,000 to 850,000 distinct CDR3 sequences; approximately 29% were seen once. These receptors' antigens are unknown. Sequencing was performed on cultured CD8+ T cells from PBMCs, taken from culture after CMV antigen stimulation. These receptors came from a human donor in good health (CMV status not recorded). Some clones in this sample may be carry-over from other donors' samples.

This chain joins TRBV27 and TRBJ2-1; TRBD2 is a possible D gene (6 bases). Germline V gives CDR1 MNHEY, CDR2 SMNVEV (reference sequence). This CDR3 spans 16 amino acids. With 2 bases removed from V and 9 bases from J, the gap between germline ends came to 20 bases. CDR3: CASSLGGATLLGEQFF. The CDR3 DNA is TGTGCCAGCAGTTTAGGCGGGGCAACCTTGCTAGGTGAGCAGTTCTTC.

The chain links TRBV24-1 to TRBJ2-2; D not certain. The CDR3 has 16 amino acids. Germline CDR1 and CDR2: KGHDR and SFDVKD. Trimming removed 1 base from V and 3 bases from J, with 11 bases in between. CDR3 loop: CATSDFSTYDTGELFF. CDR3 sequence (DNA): TGTGCCACCAGTGATTTTTCAACCTATGACACCGGGGAGCTGTTTTTT.

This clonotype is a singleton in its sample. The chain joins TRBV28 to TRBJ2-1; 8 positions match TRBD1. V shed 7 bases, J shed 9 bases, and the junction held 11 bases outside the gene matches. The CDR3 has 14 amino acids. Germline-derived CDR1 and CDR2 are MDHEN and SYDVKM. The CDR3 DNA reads TGTGCCAGCACCTATGGACAGGGTCTAGGTGAGCAGTTCTTC. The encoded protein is CASTYGQGLGEQFF.

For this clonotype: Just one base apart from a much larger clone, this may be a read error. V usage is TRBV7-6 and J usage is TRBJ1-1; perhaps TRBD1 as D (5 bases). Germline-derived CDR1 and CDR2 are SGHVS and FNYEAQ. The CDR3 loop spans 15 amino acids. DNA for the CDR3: TGTGTCAGCAGCCACACCGCTGGGAGGGGTACTGAAGCTTTCTTT. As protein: CVSSHTAGRGTEAFF.

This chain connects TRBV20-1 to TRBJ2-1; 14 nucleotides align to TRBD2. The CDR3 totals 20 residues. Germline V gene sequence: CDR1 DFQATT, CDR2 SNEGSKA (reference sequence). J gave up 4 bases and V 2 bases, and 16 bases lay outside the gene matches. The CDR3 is CSARKGTSGGAPFFYNEQFF. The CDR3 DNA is TGCAGTGCTAGAAAAGGGACTAGCGGGGGCGCGCCTTTCTTTTACAATGAGCAGTTCTTC.

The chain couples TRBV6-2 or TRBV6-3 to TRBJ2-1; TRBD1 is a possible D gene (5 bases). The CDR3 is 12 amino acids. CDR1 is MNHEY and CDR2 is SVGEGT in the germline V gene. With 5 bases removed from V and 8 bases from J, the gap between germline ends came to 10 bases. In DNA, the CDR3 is TGTGCCAGCAGTGCAGGGTCGGATGAGCAGTTCTTC. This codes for CASSAGSDEQFF.

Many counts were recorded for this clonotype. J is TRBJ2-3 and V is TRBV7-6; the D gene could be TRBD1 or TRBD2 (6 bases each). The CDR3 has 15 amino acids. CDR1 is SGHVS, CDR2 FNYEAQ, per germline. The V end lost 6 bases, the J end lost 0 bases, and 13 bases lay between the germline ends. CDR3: CASSRGDSSTDTQYF. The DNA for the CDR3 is TGTGCCAGCAGTAGGGGGGACTCAAGCACAGATACGCAGTATTTT.

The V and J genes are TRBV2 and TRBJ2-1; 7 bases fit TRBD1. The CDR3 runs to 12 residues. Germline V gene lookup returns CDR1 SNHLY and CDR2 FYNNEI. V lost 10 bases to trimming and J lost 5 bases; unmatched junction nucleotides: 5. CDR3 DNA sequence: TGTGCCATCCGGGACAGCCACAATGAGCAGTTCTTC. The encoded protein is CAIRDSHNEQFF.

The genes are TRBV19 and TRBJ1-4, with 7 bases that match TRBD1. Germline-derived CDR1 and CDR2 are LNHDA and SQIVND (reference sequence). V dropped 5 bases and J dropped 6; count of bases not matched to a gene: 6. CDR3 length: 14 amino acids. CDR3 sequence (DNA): TGTGCCAGTAGTCCCCGAGACAGGGATGAAAAACTGTTTTTT. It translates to CASSPRDRDEKLFF.

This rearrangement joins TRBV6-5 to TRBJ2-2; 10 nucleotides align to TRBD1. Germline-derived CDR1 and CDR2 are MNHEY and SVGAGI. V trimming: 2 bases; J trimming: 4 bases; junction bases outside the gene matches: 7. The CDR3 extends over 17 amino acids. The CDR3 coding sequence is TGTGCCAGCAGTTACCGGGGGACAGGGGAGACCACCGGGGAGCTGTTTTTT. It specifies CASSYRGTGETTGELFF.

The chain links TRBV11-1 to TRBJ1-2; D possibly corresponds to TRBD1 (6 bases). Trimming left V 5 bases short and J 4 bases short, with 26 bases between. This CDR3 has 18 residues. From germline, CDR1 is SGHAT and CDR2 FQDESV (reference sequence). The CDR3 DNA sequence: TGTGCCAGCAGCCCAGACCTGGGGGGCATGTCTTATATCTATGGCTACACCTTC. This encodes CASSPDLGGMSYIYGYTF.

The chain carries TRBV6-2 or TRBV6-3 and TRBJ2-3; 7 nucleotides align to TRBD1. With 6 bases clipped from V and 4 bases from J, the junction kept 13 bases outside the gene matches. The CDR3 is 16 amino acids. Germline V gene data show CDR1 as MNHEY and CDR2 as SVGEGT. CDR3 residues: CASRITGETTPDTQYF. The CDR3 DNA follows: TGTGCCAGCAGGATTACAGGGGAGACGACGCCAGATACGCAGTATTTT.

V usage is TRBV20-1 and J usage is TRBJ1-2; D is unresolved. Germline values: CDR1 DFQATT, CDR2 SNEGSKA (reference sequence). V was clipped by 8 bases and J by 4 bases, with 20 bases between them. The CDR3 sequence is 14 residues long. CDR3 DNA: TGCAGTAGCTCGGTCGATCCCCCTGGCTATGGCTACACCTTC. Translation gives CSSSVDPPGYGYTF.

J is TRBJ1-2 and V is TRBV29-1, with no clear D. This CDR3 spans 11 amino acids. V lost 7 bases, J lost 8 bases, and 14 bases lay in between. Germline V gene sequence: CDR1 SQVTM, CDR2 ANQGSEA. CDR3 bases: TGCAGCGGATTGGAGGGAGGAGGCTACACCTTC. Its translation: CSGLEGGGYTF. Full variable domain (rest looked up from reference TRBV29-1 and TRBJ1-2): SAVISQKPSRDICQRGTSLTIQCQVDSQVTMMFWYRQQPGQSLTLIATANQGSEATYESGFVIDKFPISRPNLTFSTLTVSNMSPEDSSIYLCSGLEGGGYTFGSGTRLTVV.

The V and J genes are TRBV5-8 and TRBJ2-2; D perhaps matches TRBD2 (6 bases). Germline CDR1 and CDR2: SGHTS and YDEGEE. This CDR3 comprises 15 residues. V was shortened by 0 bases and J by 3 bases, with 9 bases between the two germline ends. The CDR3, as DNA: TGTGCCAGCAGCTTGGATCCGGGGGACACCGGGGAGCTGTTTTTT. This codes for CASSLDPGDTGELFF.

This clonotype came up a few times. DNA for the CDR3: TGTGCCAGCAGTTTATTGGCAGGGTGGGCTGCCGGGGAGCTGTTTTTT. Protein product: CASSLLAGWAAGELFF. The chain joins TRBV27 to TRBJ2-2; possible D gene TRBD1, 5 bases. This CDR3 has 16 amino acids. Germline V gives CDR1 MNHEY, CDR2 SMNVEV (reference sequence). V lost 1 base and J 6 bases, leaving 15 bases between the germline ends.

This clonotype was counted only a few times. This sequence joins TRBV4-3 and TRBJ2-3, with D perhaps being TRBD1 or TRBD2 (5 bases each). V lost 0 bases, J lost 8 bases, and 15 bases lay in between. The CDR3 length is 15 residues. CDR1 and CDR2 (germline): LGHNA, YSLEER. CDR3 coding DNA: TGCGCCAGCAGCCAAGATCCTGGGGACCCGGGTACGCAGTATTTT. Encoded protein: CASSQDPGDPGTQYF.

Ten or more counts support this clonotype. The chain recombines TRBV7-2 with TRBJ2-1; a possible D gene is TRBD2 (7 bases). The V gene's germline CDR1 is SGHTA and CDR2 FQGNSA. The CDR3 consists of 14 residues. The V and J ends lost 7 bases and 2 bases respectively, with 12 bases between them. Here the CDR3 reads CASIKGGAYNEQFF. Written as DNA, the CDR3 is TGTGCCAGCATCAAAGGGGGGGCCTACAATGAGCAGTTCTTC.

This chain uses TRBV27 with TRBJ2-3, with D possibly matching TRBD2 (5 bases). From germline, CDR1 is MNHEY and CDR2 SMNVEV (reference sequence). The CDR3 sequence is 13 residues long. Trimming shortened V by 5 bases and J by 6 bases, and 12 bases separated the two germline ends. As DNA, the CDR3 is TGTGCCAGCAGTCTGGGCCAGCGGGATACGCAGTATTTT. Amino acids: CASSLGQRDTQYF.

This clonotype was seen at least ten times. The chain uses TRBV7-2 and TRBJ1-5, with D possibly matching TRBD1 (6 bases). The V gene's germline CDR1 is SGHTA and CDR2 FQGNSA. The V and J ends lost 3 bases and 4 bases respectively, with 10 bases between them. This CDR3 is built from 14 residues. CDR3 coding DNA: TGTGCCAGCAGCTTCTGGGACATAAATCAGCCCCAGCATTTT. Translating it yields CASSFWDINQPQHF.

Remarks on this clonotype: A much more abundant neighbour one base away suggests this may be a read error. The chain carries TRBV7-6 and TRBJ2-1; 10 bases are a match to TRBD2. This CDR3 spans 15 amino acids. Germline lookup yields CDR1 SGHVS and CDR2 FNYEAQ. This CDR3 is CVSSQLAGAGNEQFF. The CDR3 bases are TGTGTCAGCAGCCAGCTAGCGGGGGCTGGGAATGAGCAGTTCTTC.